Detailed here is one T cell receptor (beta chain). As yet, its antigen is unknown. With a much larger clone just one base away, this may be a read error. This sample was taken from a study of neurological immune-mediated disorders. Notes on the study in general: HTLV-1-associated myelopathy ranked highest for TCR clonal expansion and multiple sclerosis lowest, beneath healthy controls. Repertoires from 18 of 34 multiple sclerosis patients grouped phylogenetically into a related-CDR3 cluster, suggesting a possible signature.

Unsorted libraries were generated from 2 million PBMCs held at -80 degrees C. As for the cDNA, it was generated by 5'RACE with 10-nucleotide random UMIs. One entry per CDR3 protein results from TCRdb running MiXCR on the 5' RACE reads. Here the sample spans about 55,000 distinct CDR3 sequences, less than 4% being singletons. The clonotype comes from a man in his sixties with multiple sclerosis. Specimen: PBMCs.

For the CDR3, the DNA is TGCGCCAGCAGCTTGTTTTTCACAGCGACCCAGTACTTC. It codes for CASSLFFTATQYF. The V call is TRBV5-1, the J call TRBJ2-5; no clear D. CDR3 length equals 13 residues. The germline V gene encodes CDR1 SGHRS and CDR2 YFSETQ. V lost 1 base to trimming and J lost 7 bases, with 11 bases between them.